This is a list of T cell receptor beta chains from one sample in a study of radiation and T cells in renal cell carcinoma. Sequencing was performed with immunoSEQ multiplex PCR; in TCRdb, only in-frame clones are kept and a portion is missing. The sample carries about 150,000 clones, 88% recorded once. The specimen comprised blood, sampled from a patient whose treatment included radiotherapy and nephrectomy. All receptors derive from a woman in her seventies with renal cell carcinoma. The CDR3 runs from the conserved cysteine through the conserved F or W. A D gene is named only where the DNA matches it firmly. The size entry is marked missing in some rows and otherwise reads once, few, many or a size class.

v_gene	j_gene	d_gene	abundance	CDR3nt	CDR3aa
TRBV9	TRBJ2-7	-	-	TGTGCCAGCAGCGAGGGGGGGATCACCTACGAGCAGTACTTC	CASSEGGITYEQYF
TRBV19	TRBJ1-4	-	-	TGTGCCACCTCAGGGGCAACTAATGAAAAACTGTTTTTT	CATSGATNEKLFF
TRBV4-3	TRBJ1-4	-	-	TGCGCCAGCAGCCAAGGGGTGACCCTTGGGGGTGGTGAAAAACTGTTTTTT	CASSQGVTLGGGEKLFF
TRBV4-3	TRBJ1-6	TRBD1	-	TGCGCCAGCAGCCCCTCCGGACAGGGGGCGAATTCACCCCTCCACTTT	CASSPSGQGANSPLHF
TRBV6-6	TRBJ1-4	TRBD1	-	TGTGCCAGCAGTAGCTGGACAGGGGGAGAGGAAAAACTGTTTTTT	CASSSWTGGEEKLFF
TRBV9	TRBJ2-2	-	-	TGTGCCAGCAGCGCCCTCCATTCCCTTCCCCCGAACACCGGGGAGCTGTTTTTT	CASSALHSLPPNTGELFF
TRBV11-3	TRBJ2-2	TRBD2	-	TGTGCCAGCAGCTTAGAAACTAGCGGGGGGCCCACCGGGGAGCTGTTTTTT	CASSLETSGGPTGELFF
TRBV9	TRBJ1-6	-	-	TGTGCCAGCAGCGTAGAGGGGACAAGGGGTGGTAATTCACCCCTCCACTTT	CASSVEGTRGGNSPLHF
TRBV7-9	TRBJ2-3	-	-	TGTGCCAGCAGCTTATATTTGGCTGGCACAGATACGCAGTATTTT	CASSLYLAGTDTQYF
TRBV30	TRBJ1-5	TRBD1	-	TGTGCCTGGACCGGGACAGGGTATCAGCCCCAGCATTTT	CAWTGTGYQPQHF
TRBV14	TRBJ1-1	TRBD1	-	TGTGCCAGCAGCCAAGATAAGTCAGGGGGTTGGGGGACTGAAGCTTTCTTT	CASSQDKSGGWGTEAFF
TRBV5-1	TRBJ2-3	-	-	TGCGCCAGCAGCTTCACAGATACGCAGTATTTT	CASSFTDTQYF
TRBV9	TRBJ1-1	-	few	TGTGCCAGCAGCGTCGCGGGCGCGAACACTGAAGCTTTCTTT	CASSVAGANTEAFF
TRBV5-1	TRBJ2-3	TRBD2	-	TGCGCCAGCAGCTTGGGTGGGGGACTAGCCAGGGATACGCAGTATTTT	CASSLGGGLARDTQYF
TRBV5-1	TRBJ2-2	-	-	TGCGCCAGCCTATCTGGAGCGCAGGGTAACACCGGGGAGCTGTTTTTT	CASLSGAQGNTGELFF
TRBV6-5	TRBJ1-1	TRBD1	-	TGTGCCAGCAGTTATGGGACAGGGGGAACTGAAGCTTTCTTT	CASSYGTGGTEAFF
TRBV28	TRBJ1-2	-	-	TGTGCCAGCAGTTCGCTGACAGGTGGCCGTAGCTATGGCTACACCTTC	CASSSLTGGRSYGYTF
TRBV21-1	TRBJ2-2	-	-	TGTGCCAGCAGCTCCTCCGGGACAGGTAACACCGGGGAGCTGTTTTTT	CASSSSGTGNTGELFF
TRBV19	TRBJ1-2	-	-	TGTGCCAGTAGTATAGATAGCAGGACCTATGGCTACACCTTC	CASSIDSRTYGYTF
TRBV6-1	TRBJ2-7	-	-	TGTGCCAGCAGGGAGTGGAGCTCCTACGAGCAGTACTTC	CASREWSSYEQYF
TRBV7-9	TRBJ2-2	-	-	TGTGCCAGCAGTTACTTGGCGGGGTACACCGGGGAGCTGTTTTTT	CASSYLAGYTGELFF
TRBV6-5	TRBJ1-1	-	-	TGTGCCAGCAGTAACCCCGGGAGCCCTGTTGCTTTCTTT	CASSNPGSPVAFF
TRBV7-2	TRBJ1-5	-	-	TGTGCCAGCAGCTTACGGCGCCGAGATCTTAATCAGCCCCAGCATTTT	CASSLRRRDLNQPQHF
TRBV10-3	TRBJ2-1	TRBD2	-	TGTGCCATCAGTCCTAGCGGGGGGGACAATGAGCAGTTCTTC	CAISPSGGDNEQFF